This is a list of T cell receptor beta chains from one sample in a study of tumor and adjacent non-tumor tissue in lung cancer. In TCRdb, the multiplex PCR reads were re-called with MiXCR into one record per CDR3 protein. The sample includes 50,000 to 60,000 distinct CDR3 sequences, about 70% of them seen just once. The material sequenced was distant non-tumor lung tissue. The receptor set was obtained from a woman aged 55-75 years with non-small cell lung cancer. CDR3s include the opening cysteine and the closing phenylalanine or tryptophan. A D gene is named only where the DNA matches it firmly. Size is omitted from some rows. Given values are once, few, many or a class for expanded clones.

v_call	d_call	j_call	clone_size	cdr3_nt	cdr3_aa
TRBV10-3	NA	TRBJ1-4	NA	TGTGTCATCAACAACCCAGGGGAGGAAAAATTGTTTTTT	CVINNPGEEKLFF
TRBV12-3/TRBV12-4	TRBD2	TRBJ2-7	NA	TGTGCCAGTCTTGGGGGGGGATCTCACGAGCAGTACTTC	CASLGGGSHEQYF
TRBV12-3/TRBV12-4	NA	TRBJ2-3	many	TGTGCCAGCAGTTTAGCGGGTACAGATACGCAGTATTTT	CASSLAGTDTQYF
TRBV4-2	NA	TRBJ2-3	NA	TGTGCCAGCACCCAAGTTGGGGAAGACAATACGCAGTATTTT	CASTQVGEDNTQYF
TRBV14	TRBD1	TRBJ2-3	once	TGTGCAAGCAGCCAAGAACGGAGACAGGGGATGGCAGATAGGCAGTATTTT	CASSQERRQGMADRQYF
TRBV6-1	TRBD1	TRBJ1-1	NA	TGTGCCAGCAGTGAGTCTGAAAAAGGGGGCACTGAAGCTCTCTTT	CASSESEKGGTEALF
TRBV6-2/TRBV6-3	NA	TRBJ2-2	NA	TGTGCCAGCAGTTACACCCAACTGAGGACCGACACCGGGGAGCTGTTTTTT	CASSYTQLRTDTGELFF
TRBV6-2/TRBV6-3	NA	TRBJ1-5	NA	TGTGCCAGCAAGAGGGACAACAATCAATCCCAGCATTTT	CASKRDNNQSQHF
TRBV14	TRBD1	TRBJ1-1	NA	TGTACCATCAGCCGGGACAGGGTTGAAGCTTTCTTT	CTISRDRVEAFF
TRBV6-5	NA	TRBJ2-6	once	TGTGCCAGCAGTTACACCTCTGGGGCCAACGACCTGACTTTC	CASSYTSGANDLTF
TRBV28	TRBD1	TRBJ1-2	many	TGTGCCAGCAGTTTAGCCTCAGGGGGCACCTACTATGGCTACACCTTC	CASSLASGGTYYGYTF
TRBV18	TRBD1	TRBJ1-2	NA	TGTGCCAGCTCACCAAAACCGGGACAGGCAAATTATGGCTACATCTTC	CASSPKPGQANYGYIF
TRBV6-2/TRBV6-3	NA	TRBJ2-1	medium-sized	TGTGCCAGCAGTTTCAGGGCCAATGAGCAGTTCTTC	CASSFRANEQFF
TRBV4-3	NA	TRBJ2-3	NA	TGCGCCAGCAGCCAAGGAGGGAGAAGCACAGATACGCGGTATTTT	CASSQGGRSTDTRYF
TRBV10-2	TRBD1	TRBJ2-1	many	TGCGCCAGTCAGACCCGGAACAGGGGGTTCAATGAGCAGTTCTTC	CASQTRNRGFNEQFF
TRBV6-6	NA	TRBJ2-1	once	TGTGCCAGCAGTTACGAGGGAGCCCTCAATAAGCAGTTCTTC	CASSYEGALNKQFF
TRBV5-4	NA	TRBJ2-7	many	TGTGCCAGCAGCCCCGGGACTCTCCTCTACGAGCAGTACTTC	CASSPGTLLYEQYF
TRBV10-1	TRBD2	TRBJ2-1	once	TGCGCGAGCAGTGAAGGTTCTAGCGGGGGGGCCCGATCCTACAATGAGCAGCTCTTC	CASSEGSSGGARSYNEQLF
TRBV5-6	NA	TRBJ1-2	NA	TGTGCCAACAGTTTGTGGGGAGTCGAGTATGTCTACACCTTC	CANSLWGVEYVYTF
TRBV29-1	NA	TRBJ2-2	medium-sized	TGCAGCGTCAGCAGGGACAACCGGGGGGAGCTGTTTTTT	CSVSRDNRGELFF
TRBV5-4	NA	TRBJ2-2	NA	TGTGTCAGCAGCTCATGGCAGGACACCGGGGAGATGTTTTTT	CVSSSWQDTGEMFF
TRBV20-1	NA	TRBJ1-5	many	TGCAGTGCTGTCCCCGAGTTCAGCAATCAGCCCCAGCATTTT	CSAVPEFSNQPQHF